The T cell receptor (beta chain) described here comes from a study of blood T cell repertoires in COVID-19. At the level of the study: Material from acute and convalescent COVID-19 was sourced from the United States, Italy and Spain. Sources were T cells, B-cell-depleted T cells, or PBMCs; the material itself was cDNA or gDNA.

This clone has only a few counts. Methods used by the authors: Estimation of nucleated cell counts relied on the amplification of reference gene primers. Clones were read by immunoSEQ multiplex PCR, and TCRdb kept only the in-frame ones, dropping some. V and J calls plus clone size are reproduced from that table; the DNA served to infer D and trimming. The sample yields 200,000 to 250,000 clones, 75% to 85% seen once. There are 14 residues in the CDR3. V trimming: 8 bases; J trimming: 8 bases; junction bases outside the gene matches: 8. Germline V lookup: CDR1 MDHEN, CDR2 SYDVKM. Sequencing was performed on peripheral blood. This sequence originates from a human donor in a cohort sampled during active COVID-19. The chain uses TRBV28 and TRBJ1-4, with 10 bases matching TRBD1. The CDR3 nucleotides read TGTGCCAGCGACTCGACAGGGGGCTTGGAAAAACTGTTTTTT. Its translation: CASDSTGGLEKLFF.